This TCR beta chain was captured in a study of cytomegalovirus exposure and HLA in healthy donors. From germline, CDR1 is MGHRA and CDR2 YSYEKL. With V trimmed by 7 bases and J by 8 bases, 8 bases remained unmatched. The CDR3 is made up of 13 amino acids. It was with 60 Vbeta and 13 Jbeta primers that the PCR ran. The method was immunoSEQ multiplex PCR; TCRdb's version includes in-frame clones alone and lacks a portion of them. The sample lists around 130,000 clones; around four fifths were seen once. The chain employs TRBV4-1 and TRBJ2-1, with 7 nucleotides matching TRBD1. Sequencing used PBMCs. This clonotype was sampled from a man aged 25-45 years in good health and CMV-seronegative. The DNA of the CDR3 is TGCGCCAGCAACACTAAAGGGGGCCATGAGCAGTTCTTC. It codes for CASNTKGGHEQFF.